This entry lists 27 T cell receptor beta chains sequenced from one sample in a study of vaccination effects on CD4 cells after COVID-19 (dated by TCRdb to between 2021 and 2024). Preparation of the library involved the immunoSEQ multiplex PCR assay. The immuneACCESS repertoire file appears here via TCRdb, limited to in-frame rearrangements. These files lack a portion of the clones; in checked studies, under half of the deficit traces to unresolved V genes, and the cause of the others is not known. This sample is represented by about 45,000 clones; around 74% of them were singletons. Approximately 8.6% of the sample lies in the top ten. After about 9 days of culture, CD4+ T cells were isolated with the EasySep CD4+ T cell isolation kit. For these receptors, no antigen is known. Material: CD4+ T cells from PBMCs cultured without peptide, obtained before COVID-19 vaccination. These receptor sequences come from a human donor who had a prior SARS-CoV-2 infection.

The DNA for the CDR3 is TGTGCCAGTAGTATAGAATCAGGGGGCCCCGTTTCCTACGAGCAGTACTTC. The encoded protein is CASSIESGGPVSYEQYF. This chain links TRBV19 with TRBJ2-7; TRBD1 aligns across 8 bases. Looked up from germline, CDR1 is LNHDA and CDR2 is SQIVND (reference sequence). The CDR3 has 17 residues. Trimming removed 0 bases from V and 1 base from J; junction bases left unmatched: 8.

V is TRBV20-1 and J is TRBJ1-2; D possibly corresponds to TRBD1 (5 bases). V gave up 4 bases and J gave up 7 bases, with 10 bases separating them. Germline CDR1 is DFQATT and CDR2 is SNEGSKA (reference sequence). This CDR3 is 11 amino acids long. CDR3 loop: CSATGSGGYTF. In nucleotides, the CDR3 is TGCAGTGCTACAGGGTCGGGTGGCTACACCTTC.

The chain carries TRBV7-8 and TRBJ2-2, with 7 bases identical to TRBD2. This CDR3 is built from 15 residues. J was trimmed by 6 bases and V by 1 base; bases with no gene match: 5. In germline, CDR1 is SGHVS, CDR2 FQNEAQ. CDR3 sequence reads: CASSLGRGRAGELFF. The DNA for the CDR3 is TGTGCCAGCAGCTTAGGGCGAGGGAGGGCCGGGGAGCTGTTTTTT.

This chain joins TRBV14 and TRBJ2-7; 9 nucleotides align to TRBD1. Trimming at V came to 4 bases and at J to 5 bases, leaving 6 bases not matched to a gene. CDR3 length: 14 residues. CDR1 is SGHDN, CDR2 FVKESK, per germline. The CDR3 DNA reads TGTGCCAGCAGCCTGGGACAGGGATTCCACGAGCAGTACTTC. The encoded protein is CASSLGQGFHEQYF.

The V call is TRBV5-4, the J call TRBJ2-3; no firm D call. The ends were cut back, 0 bases at V and 4 bases at J, with 3 bases in the middle. Germline V lookup: CDR1 SGHNT, CDR2 YYREEE (reference sequence). CDR3 length: 12 amino acids. The CDR3 coding sequence is TGTGCCAGCAGCTTGGTGGCAGATACGCAGTATTTT. Residues: CASSLVADTQYF.

The chain links TRBV11-2 to TRBJ2-7; D remains ambiguous. CDR1 and CDR2 from the germline V gene are SGHAT and FQNNGV. The CDR3 covers 13 residues. Trimming left V 0 bases short and J 4 bases short, with 7 bases between. The chain's CDR3 is CASSLDWGYEQYF. DNA for the CDR3: TGTGCCAGCAGCTTAGATTGGGGATACGAGCAGTACTTC. Using reference TRBV11-2 and TRBJ2-7 for the parts outside the CDR3, the full variable domain is EAGVAQSPRYKIIEKRQSVAFWCNPISGHATLYWYQQILGQGPKLLIQFQNNGVVDDSQLPKDRFSAERLKGVDSTLKIQPAKLEDSAVYLCASSLDWGYEQYFGPGTRLTVT.

The chain employs TRBV20-1 and TRBJ1-6; D is ambiguous. The CDR3 runs 17 residues. Germline lookup yields CDR1 DFQATT and CDR2 SNEGSKA (reference sequence). V lost 3 bases and J 6 bases, leaving 21 bases between the germline ends. The DNA for the CDR3 is TGCAGTGCTAGTCCCTACGAGGAGGGCCTTTTTAATTCACCCCTCCACTTT. As protein: CSASPYEEGLFNSPLHF.

J is TRBJ1-6 and V is TRBV18; D remains unclear. The ends were cut back, 2 bases at V and 0 bases at J, with 8 bases in the middle. This CDR3 comprises 16 residues. Per the germline V gene, CDR1 is KGHSH and CDR2 is LQKENI. The CDR3 loop reads CASSPDYSSYNSPLHF. For the CDR3, the DNA is TGTGCCAGCTCACCAGACTACAGCTCCTATAATTCACCCCTCCACTTT.

V is TRBV29-1 and J is TRBJ2-1; possibly TRBD1 for D (5 bases). Deletions cut 8 bases from V and 0 bases from J, with 17 bases between. The V gene's germline CDR1 is SQVTM and CDR2 ANQGSEA. The CDR3 covers 15 residues. Written as DNA, the CDR3 is TGCAGCACGTCCAAGGGGCCCCCCTCCTACAATGAGCAGTTCTTC. It codes for CSTSKGPPSYNEQFF.

This chain uses TRBV6-2 or TRBV6-3 with TRBJ1-2; 8 bases are a match to TRBD1. Trimming took 6 bases from V and 8 from J; bases not matched to a gene: 14. The CDR3 is 15 amino acids. Germline lookup yields CDR1 MNHEY and CDR2 SVGEGT. The CDR3 DNA sequence: TGTGCCAGCAGCAGAAGCCCTCGACAGGGGTCGGGCTACACCTTC. Protein product: CASSRSPRQGSGYTF.

The chain has TRBV5-4 and TRBJ1-6; 8 nucleotides align to TRBD1. The germline CDR1 and CDR2 sequences are SGHNT and YYREEE (reference sequence). J gave up 0 bases and V 4 bases, and 6 bases lay outside the gene matches. The CDR3 is 17 residues long. The CDR3: CASSGGDRSSYNSPLHF. The CDR3 DNA reads TGTGCCAGCAGCGGGGGGGACAGGAGCTCCTATAATTCACCCCTCCACTTT.

The CDR3 here is CASVGQGTYNEQFF. DNA for the CDR3: TGTGCCAGCGTAGGACAGGGGACCTACAATGAGCAGTTCTTC. J is TRBJ2-1 and V is TRBV25-1; TRBD1 matches 9 bases. The CDR3 extends over 14 amino acids. Germline CDR1 reads MGHDK; CDR2 reads SYGVNS. After removal of 8 bases from V and 2 bases from J, the junction contained 4 bases not matched to a gene.

The V call is TRBV4-1, the J call TRBJ2-6; 8 bases align to TRBD1. J was trimmed by 1 base and V by 5 bases; bases with no gene match: 7. Germline-derived CDR1 and CDR2 are MGHRA and YSYEKL. The length of the CDR3 is 17 residues. DNA of the CDR3: TGCGCCAGCAGCTCCCAGACAGGGGTGTCTGGGGCCAACGTCCTGACTTTC. Its protein product is CASSSQTGVSGANVLTF.

This clone was counted a few times. V gene TRBV4-2 combines with J gene TRBJ2-3, with D perhaps TRBD1 or TRBD2 (5 bases each). The CDR3 spans 13 residues. The V gene lost 3 bases and the J gene lost 8 bases, with 12 bases spanning the gap. CDR1 is LGHNA and CDR2 is YNFKEQ in the germline V gene. In DNA, the CDR3 is TGTGCCAGCAGCCAGGAAACGGGGCGTACGCAGTATTTT. It codes for CASSQETGRTQYF.

This chain uses TRBV5-1 with TRBJ2-2; either TRBD1 or TRBD2 may fit D (6 bases each). Trimming left V 4 bases short and J 7 bases short, with 17 bases between. Germline assignment: CDR1 SGHRS and CDR2 YFSETQ. This CDR3 region has 15 residues. CDR3: CASSPAQGRGGELFF. In DNA form, the CDR3 reads TGCGCCAGCAGCCCCGCGCAGGGGCGGGGCGGGGAGCTGTTTTTT.

CDR3 sequence reads: CAWSDGDPDTQYF. CDR3 bases: TGTGCCTGGAGTGATGGGGACCCGGATACGCAGTATTTT. This sequence joins TRBV30 and TRBJ2-3; either TRBD1 or TRBD2 may fit D (5 bases each). The V gene lost 1 base and the J gene lost 6 bases, with 11 bases spanning the gap. This CDR3 contains 13 residues. Germline-derived CDR1 and CDR2 are GTSNPN and SVGIG (reference sequence).

The CDR3 region has the DNA TGTGCCAGCAGCTTAGGGCCTCTTACGAACACCGGGGAGCTGTTTTTT. This translates into CASSLGPLTNTGELFF. The rearrangement joins TRBV7-9 to TRBJ2-2; D not certain. Germline-derived CDR1 and CDR2 are SEHNR and FQNEAQ (reference sequence). The germline V and J ends were trimmed by 1 base and 0 bases, with 9 bases remaining between them. The CDR3 consists of 16 residues.

This rearrangement joins TRBV11-2 to TRBJ2-1; no reliable D call. This CDR3 has 13 residues. Germline V lookup: CDR1 SGHAT, CDR2 FQNNGV. The V and J ends lost 6 bases and 7 bases respectively, with 13 bases between them. The chain's CDR3 is CASSLSDENEQFF. DNA for the CDR3: TGTGCCAGCAGTCTTTCGGACGAGAATGAGCAGTTCTTC.

For the CDR3, the DNA is TGTGCCAGCAGTGAAAGGGGGGGACTAGATGGCTACACCTTC. Amino acids: CASSERGGLDGYTF. V gene TRBV6-1 combines with J gene TRBJ1-2; D is perhaps TRBD1 (6 bases). The CDR3 totals 14 residues. The V and J ends lost 2 bases and 6 bases respectively, with 13 bases between them. Germline CDR1 MNHNS, CDR2 SASEGT.

This clone was detected only once. The gene calls are TRBV5-4 and TRBJ2-1; a weak D match, TRBD2 (5 bases). The CDR3 sequence is 15 residues long. Trimming shortened V by 0 bases and J by 6 bases, and 13 bases separated the two germline ends. The V gene's germline CDR1 is SGHNT and CDR2 YYREEE (reference sequence). The CDR3 DNA reads as TGTGCCAGCAGCTTGGGGCTAGCTGGCGCCAATGAGCAGTTCTTC. This sequence encodes CASSLGLAGANEQFF.

This chain links TRBV19 with TRBJ2-5; 7 bases are shared with TRBD2. With 0 bases clipped from V and 5 bases from J, the junction kept 9 bases outside the gene matches. Germline CDR1 is LNHDA and CDR2 is SQIVND (reference sequence). The CDR3 loop spans 16 amino acids. CDR3 loop: CASSIESGVTWETQYF. The CDR3 DNA sequence: TGTGCCAGTAGTATAGAGAGCGGGGTGACTTGGGAGACCCAGTACTTC.

This clone has just one count. J is TRBJ2-5 and V is TRBV5-1; tentatively, D is TRBD2 (7 bases). The CDR3 has 18 residues. Between the trimmed V and J ends, which lost 5 bases and 5 bases, there was a span of 28 bases. Germline V gives CDR1 SGHRS, CDR2 YFSETQ. Here the CDR3 DNA reads TGCGCCAGCAGTTCCCAACGCCGGGGGGCCCCCCGGGGGGAGACCCAGTACTTC. It encodes CASSSQRRGAPRGETQYF.

The chain couples TRBV30 to TRBJ2-1; 10 bases match TRBD2. Trimming removed 3 bases from V and 8 bases from J; junction bases left unmatched: 10. There are 15 residues in the CDR3. The germline V gene has CDR1 GTSNPN and CDR2 SVGIG (reference sequence). The CDR3 sequence: CAWSVLGTSVDEQFF. The CDR3 DNA follows: TGTGCCTGGAGCGTACTCGGGACTAGCGTCGATGAGCAGTTCTTC.

This rearrangement joins TRBV2 to TRBJ2-5; D not resolved. CDR3 length: 12 residues. CDR1 is SNHLY, CDR2 FYNNEI, per germline. V dropped 7 bases and J dropped 5 bases, with 11 bases sitting between them. The CDR3 DNA follows: TGTGCCAGCACACGAGCTTCGGAGACCCAGTACTTC. As protein: CASTRASETQYF. Full variable domain (remainder filled in from reference TRBV2 and TRBJ2-5): EPEVTQTPSHQVTQMGQEVILRCVPISNHLYFYWYRQILGQKVEFLVSFYNNEISEKSEIFDDQFSVERPDGSNFTLKIRSTKLEDSAMYFCASTRASETQYFGPGTRLLVL.

V is TRBV12-3 or TRBV12-4 and J is TRBJ1-2; no definite D call. The V and J ends lost 3 bases and 7 bases respectively, with 12 bases between them. The CDR3 is 13 residues long. The CDR3 coding sequence is TGTGCCAGCAGTTTTGCGGTGAGCGTTGGCTACACCTTC. This translates into CASSFAVSVGYTF.

This clone occurred a few times. The V gene is TRBV4-1, the J gene TRBJ2-6; perhaps TRBD2 as D (5 bases). The V gene's germline CDR1 is MGHRA and CDR2 YSYEKL. V shed 1 base and J shed 0 bases, with 10 bases lying between them. The CDR3 runs to 17 residues. The CDR3 protein is CASSQGGSHSGANVLTF. CDR3 in DNA: TGCGCCAGCAGCCAAGGCGGGTCCCACTCTGGGGCCAACGTCCTGACTTTC.

This chain uses TRBV6-5 with TRBJ1-1; D remains unclear. With 3 bases removed from V and 3 bases from J, the gap between germline ends came to 8 bases. This CDR3 comprises 13 residues. The germline V gene has CDR1 MNHEY and CDR2 SVGAGI. The CDR3: CASSYNADTEAFF. As DNA, the CDR3 is TGTGCCAGCAGTTATAATGCAGACACTGAAGCTTTCTTT.